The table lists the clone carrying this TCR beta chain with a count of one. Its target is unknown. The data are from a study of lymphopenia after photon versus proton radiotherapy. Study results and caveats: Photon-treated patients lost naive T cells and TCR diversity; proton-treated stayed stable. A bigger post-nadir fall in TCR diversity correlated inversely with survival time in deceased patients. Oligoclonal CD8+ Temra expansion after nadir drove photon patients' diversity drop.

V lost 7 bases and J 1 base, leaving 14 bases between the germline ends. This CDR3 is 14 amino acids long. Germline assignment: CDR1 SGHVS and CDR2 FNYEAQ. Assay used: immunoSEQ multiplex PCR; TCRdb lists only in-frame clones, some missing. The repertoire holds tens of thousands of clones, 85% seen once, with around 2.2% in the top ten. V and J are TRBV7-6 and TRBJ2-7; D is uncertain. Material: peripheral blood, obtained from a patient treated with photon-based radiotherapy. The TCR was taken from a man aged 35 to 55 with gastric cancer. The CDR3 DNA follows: TGTGCCAGCATGCTGACGGAAGGGTCCTACGAGCAGTACTTC. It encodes CASMLTEGSYEQYF.